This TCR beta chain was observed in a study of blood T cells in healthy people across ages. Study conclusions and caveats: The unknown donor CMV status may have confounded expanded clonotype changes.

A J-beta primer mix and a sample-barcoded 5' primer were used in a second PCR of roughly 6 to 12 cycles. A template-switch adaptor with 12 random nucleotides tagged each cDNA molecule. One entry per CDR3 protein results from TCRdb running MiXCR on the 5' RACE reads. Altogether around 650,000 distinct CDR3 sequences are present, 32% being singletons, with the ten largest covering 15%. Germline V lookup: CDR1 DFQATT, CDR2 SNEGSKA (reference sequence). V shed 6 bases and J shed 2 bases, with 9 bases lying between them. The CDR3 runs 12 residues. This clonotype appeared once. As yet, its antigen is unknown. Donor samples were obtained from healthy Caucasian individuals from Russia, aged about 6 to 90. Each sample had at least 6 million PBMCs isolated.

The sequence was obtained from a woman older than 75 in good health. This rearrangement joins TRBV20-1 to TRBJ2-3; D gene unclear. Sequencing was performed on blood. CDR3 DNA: TGCAGTGCCGACGACCTCACAGATACGCAGTATTTT. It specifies CSADDLTDTQYF.